These 32 T cell receptor beta chains were sequenced from one sample in a study of blood T cell repertoires in COVID-19. The protocol was immunoSEQ multiplex PCR, while the TCRdb copy is restricted to in-frame clones and leaves out a portion. This table has 70,000 or so clones, more than 85% appearing once. Material for sequencing was peripheral blood. Receptor source: a man aged 55 to 70 with acute or convalescent COVID-19.

The chain has TRBV29-1 and TRBJ2-1; D possibly corresponds to TRBD1 (5 bases). CDR1 and CDR2 (germline): SQVTM, ANQGSEA. Deletions cut 7 bases from V and 7 bases from J, with 11 bases between. The CDR3 sequence is 11 residues long. The CDR3 DNA reads as TGCAGCGGGACATGGGGTAATGAGCAGTTCTTC. Its protein product is CSGTWGNEQFF.

The V and J genes are TRBV5-1 and TRBJ2-5; D perhaps matches TRBD1 (5 bases). Germline lookup yields CDR1 SGHRS and CDR2 YFSETQ. The CDR3 has 14 amino acids. V gave up 3 bases and J gave up 0 bases, with 9 bases separating them. The CDR3 DNA reads TGCGCCAGCAGCTCCTCAGGGTACCAAGAGACCCAGTACTTC. Encoded protein: CASSSSGYQETQYF.

This clone was counted between two and nine times. The chain has TRBV29-1 and TRBJ1-2; possible D gene TRBD1, 5 bases. This CDR3 is 11 amino acids long. The germline CDR1 and CDR2 sequences are SQVTM and ANQGSEA. The ends were cut back, 7 bases at V and 1 base at J, with 7 bases in the middle. This CDR3 is CSATDNYGYTF. CDR3 in DNA: TGCAGCGCGACAGATAACTATGGCTACACCTTC.

The chain is built from TRBV7-3 and TRBJ2-2; 7 bases agree with TRBD2. The CDR3 has 14 amino acids. Germline-derived CDR1 and CDR2 are SGHTA and FQGTGA. The V segment lost 4 bases and the J segment 4 bases; nucleotides outside the gene matches: 3. The CDR3 here is CASSWQRGTGELFF. The CDR3 DNA reads as TGTGCCAGCAGCTGGCAGCGGGGCACCGGGGAGCTGTTTTTT.

This chain links TRBV11-2 with TRBJ2-1; 10 positions match TRBD2. The V gene end was trimmed by 5 bases and the J gene end by 2 bases; junction bases not matched to a gene: 3. The CDR3 loop spans 15 amino acids. Germline V gene lookup returns CDR1 SGHAT and CDR2 FQNNGV. DNA of the CDR3: TGTGCCAGCAGCCCACTAGCGGGACCCTACAATGAGCAGTTCTTC. This translates into CASSPLAGPYNEQFF.

The chain is built from TRBV5-6 and TRBJ2-4, with D possibly matching TRBD1 (5 bases). Germline V gives CDR1 SGHDT, CDR2 YYEEEE. The CDR3 contains 16 residues. V was cut by 0 bases and J by 1 base, with 11 bases left in between. Written as DNA, the CDR3 is TGTGCCAGCAGCTTGGAGACAGACCTGGCCAAAAACATTCAGTACTTC. It codes for CASSLETDLAKNIQYF.

The chain uses TRBV30 and TRBJ2-2; 7 bases map to TRBD1. CDR3 length equals 14 residues. In germline, CDR1 is GTSNPN, CDR2 SVGIG (reference sequence). Trimming removed 3 bases from V and 4 bases from J; junction bases left unmatched: 5. This chain's CDR3 is CAWRTGQTTGELFF. CDR3 nucleotides: TGTGCCTGGAGGACGGGACAGACCACCGGGGAGCTGTTTTTT.

CDR3 bases: TGTGCCTGGAGATCCACCGACAGGGCTCCGGGTGAAAAACTGTTTTTT. Its protein is CAWRSTDRAPGEKLFF. This chain joins TRBV30 and TRBJ1-4; 7 bases line up with TRBD1. The V segment lost 3 bases and the J segment 7 bases; nucleotides outside the gene matches: 14. This CDR3 has 16 amino acids. Germline-derived CDR1 and CDR2 are GTSNPN and SVGIG (reference sequence).

The chain joins TRBV30 to TRBJ2-7; the D gene is possibly TRBD1 (5 bases). The V end was cut by 0 bases, the J end by 1 base, with 10 bases between. The CDR3 covers 14 residues. Germline CDR1 and CDR2: GTSNPN and SVGIG (reference sequence). In nucleotides, the CDR3 is TGTGCCTGGAGTGTAAGGGCAGGGTCCTACGAGCAGTACTTC. Protein product: CAWSVRAGSYEQYF.

Worth noting for this clone: This same CDR3 is encoded by further DNA sequences in the sample. The gene calls are TRBV5-1 and TRBJ2-7, with D unclear. From germline, CDR1 is SGHRS and CDR2 YFSETQ. V shed 1 base and J shed 5 bases, with 7 bases lying between them. The CDR3 has 12 residues. DNA for the CDR3: TGCGCCAGCAGCTTGCCCGGAGACGAGCAGTACTTC. This codes for CASSLPGDEQYF. Supplemented by reference TRBV5-1 and TRBJ2-7, the full variable domain reads KAGVTQTPRYLIKTRGQQVTLSCSPISGHRSVSWYQQTPGQGLQFLFEYFSETQRNKGNFPGRFSGRQFSNSRSEMNVSTLELGDSALYLCASSLPGDEQYFGPGTRLTVT.

The chain joins TRBV2 to TRBJ2-5; D is possibly TRBD2 (7 bases). V shed 10 bases and J shed 2 bases, with 17 bases lying between them. Germline V gene sequence: CDR1 SNHLY, CDR2 FYNNEI. This CDR3 has 14 residues. Written as DNA, the CDR3 is TGTGCCACGGGGGGCAGGCGGGATCAAGAGACCCAGTACTTC. This gives the protein CATGGRRDQETQYF.

The chain combines TRBV23-1 with TRBJ1-4, with 9 bases lining up with TRBD1. TRBV23-1 is labeled an ORF, and its function is uncertain. The CDR3 sequence is 17 residues long. The J segment lost 5 bases and the V segment lost 2 bases, leaving 9 bases of the junction unmatched. The CDR3 sequence is CASSQGQGPGGNEKLFF. The CDR3 DNA reads as TGCGCCAGCAGTCAAGGACAGGGGCCGGGAGGAAATGAAAAACTGTTTTTT.

The table lists this clone with a count of one. The chain couples TRBV19 to TRBJ1-1, with D hard to call. V was shortened by 4 bases and J by 4 bases, with 10 bases between the two germline ends. Germline CDR1 is LNHDA and CDR2 is SQIVND (reference sequence). The CDR3 loop spans 13 amino acids. CDR3 in DNA: TGTGCCAGTAGTACCATGTACGGCACTGAAGCTTTCTTT. Amino acids: CASSTMYGTEAFF.

The J gene is TRBJ1-2, the V gene TRBV19; 9 nucleotides align to TRBD1. Trimming at V came to 7 bases and at J to 0 bases, leaving 9 bases not matched to a gene. CDR1 and CDR2 from the germline V gene are LNHDA and SQIVND (reference sequence). This CDR3 region has 16 residues. The CDR3 spells CASIGTGFLTNYGYTF. Written as DNA, the CDR3 is TGTGCCAGTATTGGGACAGGGTTCCTAACTAACTATGGCTACACCTTC.

This clone was picked up one time. The V gene is TRBV7-9, the J gene TRBJ2-5; the match to TRBD2 covers 7 bases. The junction had 6 bases not matched to a gene; V was cut back by 5 bases and J by 6 bases. This CDR3 has 13 residues. Per the germline V gene, CDR1 is SEHNR and CDR2 is FQNEAQ (reference sequence). CDR3 nucleotides: TGTGCCAGCAGCCGAACTAGCGCCCAGACCCAGTACTTC. The encoded protein is CASSRTSAQTQYF.

V usage is TRBV11-2 and J usage is TRBJ2-3; D uncertain. This CDR3 contains 16 residues. V was shortened by 2 bases and J by 2 bases, with 14 bases between the two germline ends. Germline V gene sequence: CDR1 SGHAT, CDR2 FQNNGV. The DNA of the CDR3 is TGTGCCAGCAGCTTAAATCTATACAGCCTCACAGATACGCAGTATTTT. This gives the protein CASSLNLYSLTDTQYF.

The chain joins TRBV5-1 to TRBJ2-1, with 11 bases that match TRBD2. V lost 4 bases to trimming and J lost 5 bases; unmatched junction nucleotides: 5. Germline lookup yields CDR1 SGHRS and CDR2 YFSETQ. The CDR3 has 15 amino acids. The CDR3 here is CASSQTSGADNEQFF. The DNA for the CDR3 is TGCGCCAGCAGCCAGACTAGCGGGGCGGACAATGAGCAGTTCTTC.

The V and J genes are TRBV7-9 and TRBJ1-1, with TRBD1 identical over 9 bases. The germline V gene has CDR1 SEHNR and CDR2 FQNEAQ (reference sequence). After removal of 0 bases from V and 5 bases from J, the junction contained 4 bases not matched to a gene. There are 15 residues in the CDR3. The CDR3 is CASSLAGQGNTEAFF. CDR3 nucleotide sequence: TGTGCCAGCAGCTTAGCCGGACAGGGGAATACTGAAGCTTTCTTT.

This chain joins TRBV3-1 (or the pseudogene TRBV3-2) and TRBJ1-2; D perhaps matches TRBD1 (5 bases). The V gene lost 1 base and the J gene lost 2 bases, with 11 bases spanning the gap. Germline-derived CDR1 and CDR2 are LGHDT and YNNKEL (reference sequence). The CDR3 spans 15 residues. The chain's CDR3 is CASSQAARGNYGYTF. CDR3 in DNA: TGTGCCAGCAGCCAAGCGGCGCGGGGGAACTATGGCTACACCTTC.

This rearrangement joins TRBV5-1 to TRBJ1-2; TRBD1 agrees at 8 bases. The germline CDR1 and CDR2 sequences are SGHRS and YFSETQ. This CDR3 region has 13 residues. V trimming: 5 bases; J trimming: 8 bases; junction bases outside the gene matches: 8. This CDR3 is CASRAQGAEGYTF. The CDR3 bases are TGCGCCAGCAGGGCCCAGGGGGCGGAAGGCTACACCTTC. Variable domain in full (rest from reference TRBV5-1 and TRBJ1-2): KAGVTQTPRYLIKTRGQQVTLSCSPISGHRSVSWYQQTPGQGLQFLFEYFSETQRNKGNFPGRFSGRQFSNSRSEMNVSTLELGDSALYLCASRAQGAEGYTFGSGTRLTVV.

This clone was seen more than once but under ten times. The rearrangement joins TRBV27 to TRBJ1-1; D is undetermined. The CDR3 extends over 15 amino acids. Trimming took off 8 bases at V and 5 bases at J, with 21 bases between the two ends. Germline CDR1 is MNHEY and CDR2 is SMNVEV (reference sequence). CDR3 amino acids: CASRYMGRGGTEAFF. The CDR3 nucleotides read TGTGCCAGCCGTTATATGGGTCGGGGAGGGACTGAAGCTTTCTTT.

Here the CDR3 reads CASSPATGELFF. CDR3 nucleotides: TGTGCCAGCTCACCCGCGACCGGGGAGCTGTTTTTT. The gene calls are TRBV18 and TRBJ2-2; D ambiguous. The length of the CDR3 is 12 residues. Trimming took off 3 bases at V and 5 bases at J, with 4 bases between the two ends. Germline CDR1 reads KGHSH; CDR2 reads LQKENI. Looking up the rest from reference TRBV18 and TRBJ2-2 gives the full variable domain: NAGVMQNPRHLVRRRGQEARLRCSPMKGHSHVYWYRQLPEEGLKFMVYLQKENIIDESGMPKERFSAEFPKEGPSILRIQQVVRGDSAAYFCASSPATGELFFGEGSRLTVL.

The J gene is TRBJ2-2, the V gene TRBV5-1, with 10 nucleotides matching TRBD1. V dropped 4 bases and J dropped 0; count of bases not matched to a gene: 3. The CDR3 is 16 residues long. Germline values: CDR1 SGHRS, CDR2 YFSETQ. In DNA form, the CDR3 reads TGCGCCAGCAGCGAAGGACAGGGGGCGAACACCGGGGAGCTGTTTTTT. This codes for CASSEGQGANTGELFF.

V gene TRBV6-5 combines with J gene TRBJ2-3; D is ambiguous. V was shortened by 7 bases and J by 5 bases, with 7 bases between the two germline ends. This CDR3 region has 11 residues. Germline CDR1 reads MNHEY; CDR2 reads SVGAGI. CDR3 nucleotides: TGTGCCAGCACCACGGGAGATACGCAGTATTTT. Its translation: CASTTGDTQYF.

The genes are TRBV7-3 and TRBJ2-5, with 9 positions matching TRBD2. With V trimmed by 7 bases and J by 2 bases, 8 bases remained unmatched. CDR1 and CDR2 from the germline V gene are SGHTA and FQGTGA. The CDR3 totals 15 residues. The CDR3 DNA reads as TGTGCCAGCACCCGACTAGCGGCCCTTCAAGAGACCCAGTACTTC. This codes for CASTRLAALQETQYF.

J is TRBJ2-2 and V is TRBV24-1; 8 bases align to TRBD2. Per the germline V gene, CDR1 is KGHDR and CDR2 is SFDVKD. V shed 9 bases and J 5 bases; nucleotides not matched to a gene: 16. The CDR3 consists of 17 residues. The CDR3 coding sequence is TGTGCCACCGCCCCAGAAGCAGCGGGAGTTGGAACCGGGGAGCTGTTTTTT. It specifies CATAPEAAGVGTGELFF.

CDR3 protein: CAWGLAGEDSYNEQFF. Written as DNA, the CDR3 is TGTGCCTGGGGACTAGCGGGAGAGGACTCCTACAATGAGCAGTTCTTC. J is TRBJ2-1 and V is TRBV30; 13 bases are a match to TRBD2. Germline V gene sequence: CDR1 GTSNPN, CDR2 SVGIG (reference sequence). V shed 5 bases, J shed 0 bases, and the junction held 4 bases outside the gene matches. This CDR3 has 16 residues.

The rearrangement links TRBV7-9 to TRBJ2-7; D possibly corresponds to TRBD1 (5 bases). Germline V gives CDR1 SEHNR, CDR2 FQNEAQ (reference sequence). There are 15 residues in the CDR3. The ends were cut back, 1 base at V and 5 bases at J, with 15 bases in the middle. The CDR3 region has the DNA TGTGCCAGCAGCTTAGGACGCGGTCAGGGAAACGAGCAGTACTTC. Translated, it gives CASSLGRGQGNEQYF. Supplemented by reference TRBV7-9 and TRBJ2-7, the full variable domain reads DTGVSQNPRHKITKRGQNVTFRCDPISEHNRLYWYRQTLGQGPEFLTYFQNEAQLEKSRLLSDRFSAERPKGSFSTLEIQRTEQGDSAMYLCASSLGRGQGNEQYFGPGTRLTVT.

The V call is TRBV2, the J call TRBJ1-4; D may be TRBD1 (6 bases). The germline gives CDR1 SNHLY, CDR2 FYNNEI. This CDR3 is 14 amino acids long. The V end lost 5 bases, the J end lost 4 bases, and 11 bases lay between the germline ends. This CDR3 is CASSSGGLNEKLFF. In DNA, the CDR3 is TGTGCCAGCAGTTCGGGGGGGCTTAATGAAAAACTGTTTTTT.

This sequence joins TRBV9 and TRBJ1-4, with a tentative D call TRBD1 (6 bases). This CDR3 has 18 amino acids. CDR1 and CDR2 (germline): SGDLS, YYNGEE. The ends were cut back, 4 bases at V and 6 bases at J, with 25 bases in the middle. This CDR3 reads CASSQRVGSRGVDEKLFF. CDR3 in DNA: TGTGCCAGCAGCCAGCGCGTAGGATCCAGGGGCGTAGATGAAAAACTGTTTTTT.

This chain uses TRBV25-1 with TRBJ2-1, with D perhaps TRBD1 (5 bases). The CDR3 runs to 14 residues. V lost 6 bases and J lost 6, with 15 bases in between. In germline, CDR1 is MGHDK, CDR2 SYGVNS. The CDR3 coding sequence is TGTGCCAGCAGACCCGACGGTGGGGCCAATGAGCAGTTCTTC. It yields the protein CASRPDGGANEQFF.

This clone appeared once. The CDR3 DNA follows: TGTGCCAGCAGCCCTTCAGGGGGAGAGACCCAGTACTTC. It encodes CASSPSGGETQYF. The rearrangement joins TRBV3-1 (or the pseudogene TRBV3-2) to TRBJ2-5, with 7 bases that match TRBD1. This CDR3 is 13 amino acids long. V was clipped by 4 bases and J by 4 bases; unmatched bases: 3. Germline CDR1 is LGHDT and CDR2 is YNNKEL (reference sequence).